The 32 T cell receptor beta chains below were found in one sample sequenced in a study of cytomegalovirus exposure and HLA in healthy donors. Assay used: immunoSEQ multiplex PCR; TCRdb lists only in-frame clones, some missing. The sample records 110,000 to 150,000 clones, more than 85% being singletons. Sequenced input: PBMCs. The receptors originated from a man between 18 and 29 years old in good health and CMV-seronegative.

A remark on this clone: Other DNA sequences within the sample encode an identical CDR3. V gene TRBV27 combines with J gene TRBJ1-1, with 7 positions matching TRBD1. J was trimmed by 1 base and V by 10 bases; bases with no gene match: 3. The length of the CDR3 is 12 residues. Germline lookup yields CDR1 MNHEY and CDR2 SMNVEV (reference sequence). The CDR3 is CATRTGNTEAFF. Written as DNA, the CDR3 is TGTGCCACCCGGACAGGGAACACTGAAGCTTTCTTT.

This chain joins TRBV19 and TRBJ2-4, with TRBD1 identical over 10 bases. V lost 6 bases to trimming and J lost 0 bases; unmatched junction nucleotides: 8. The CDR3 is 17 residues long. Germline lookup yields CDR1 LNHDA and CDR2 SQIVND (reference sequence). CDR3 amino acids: CASRAGQGTLAKNIQYF. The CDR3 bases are TGTGCCAGTAGAGCGGGACAGGGGACTCTAGCCAAAAACATTCAGTACTTC.

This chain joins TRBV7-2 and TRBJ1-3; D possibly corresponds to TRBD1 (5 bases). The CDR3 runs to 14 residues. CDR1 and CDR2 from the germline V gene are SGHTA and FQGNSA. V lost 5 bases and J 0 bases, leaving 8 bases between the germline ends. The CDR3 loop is CASSAGLSGNTIYF. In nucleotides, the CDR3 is TGTGCCAGCAGCGCAGGGCTCTCTGGAAACACCATATATTTT. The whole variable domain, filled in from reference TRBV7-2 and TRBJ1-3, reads GAGVSQSPSNKVTEKGKDVELRCDPISGHTALYWYRQSLGQGLEFLIYFQGNSAPDKSGLPSDRFSAERTGGSVSTLTIQRTQQEDSAVYLCASSAGLSGNTIYFGEGSWLTVV.

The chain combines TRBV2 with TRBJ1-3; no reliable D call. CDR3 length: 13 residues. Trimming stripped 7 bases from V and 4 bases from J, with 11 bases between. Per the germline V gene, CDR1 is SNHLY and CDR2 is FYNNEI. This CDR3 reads CASKAGLGNTIYF. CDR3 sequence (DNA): TGTGCCAGCAAGGCAGGTTTAGGAAACACCATATATTTT.

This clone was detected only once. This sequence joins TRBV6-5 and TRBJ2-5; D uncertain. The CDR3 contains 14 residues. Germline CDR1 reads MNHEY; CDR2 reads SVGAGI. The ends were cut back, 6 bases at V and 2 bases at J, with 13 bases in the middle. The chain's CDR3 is CASSSIRRQETQYF. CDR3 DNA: TGTGCCAGCAGCTCAATTCGCCGGCAAGAGACCCAGTACTTC.

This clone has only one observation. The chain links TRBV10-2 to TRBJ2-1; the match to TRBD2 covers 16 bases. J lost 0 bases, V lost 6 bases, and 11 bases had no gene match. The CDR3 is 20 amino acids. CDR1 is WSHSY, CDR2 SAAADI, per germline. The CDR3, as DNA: TGCGCCAGCAGAGCCGGTGTGGGACTAGCGGGAGGGAGCTCCTACAATGAGCAGTTCTTC. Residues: CASRAGVGLAGGSSYNEQFF.

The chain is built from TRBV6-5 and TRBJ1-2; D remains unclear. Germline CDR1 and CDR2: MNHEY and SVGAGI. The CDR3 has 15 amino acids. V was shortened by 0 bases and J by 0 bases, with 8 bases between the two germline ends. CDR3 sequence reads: CASSYSRGANYGYTF. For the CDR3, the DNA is TGTGCCAGCAGTTACTCGCGCGGGGCTAACTATGGCTACACCTTC.

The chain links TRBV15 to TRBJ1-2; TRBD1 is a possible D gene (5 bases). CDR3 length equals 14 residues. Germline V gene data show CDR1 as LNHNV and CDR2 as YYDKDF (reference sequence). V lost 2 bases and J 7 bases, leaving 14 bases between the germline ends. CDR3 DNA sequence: TGTGCCACCAGCAGACGGGGCCTCGGGAGTGGCTACACCTTC. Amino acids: CATSRRGLGSGYTF.

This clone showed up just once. CDR3 sequence reads: CASSLSRDRKPTTYEQYF. The CDR3 DNA reads TGTGCCAGCAGCCTATCCCGGGACAGGAAACCGACTACCTACGAGCAGTACTTC. The genes are TRBV21-1 and TRBJ2-7; the table names TRBD1, a call not compared with the DNA. TRBV21-1 is assigned pseudogene status. The CDR3 loop spans 18 amino acids.

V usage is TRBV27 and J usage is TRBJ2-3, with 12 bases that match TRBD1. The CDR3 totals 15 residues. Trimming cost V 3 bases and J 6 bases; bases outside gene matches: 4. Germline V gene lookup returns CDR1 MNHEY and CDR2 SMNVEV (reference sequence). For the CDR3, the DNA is TGTGCCAGCAGTTTCGGGACAGGGGGCCGGGATACGCAGTATTTT. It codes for CASSFGTGGRDTQYF.

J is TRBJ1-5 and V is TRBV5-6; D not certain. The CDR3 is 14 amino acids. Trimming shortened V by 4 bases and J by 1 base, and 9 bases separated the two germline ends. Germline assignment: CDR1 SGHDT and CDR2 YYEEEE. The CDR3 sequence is CASSPRGSNQPQHF. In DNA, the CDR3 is TGTGCCAGCAGCCCACGCGGCAGCAATCAGCCCCAGCATTTT. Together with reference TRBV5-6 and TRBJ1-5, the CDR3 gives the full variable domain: DAGVTQSPTHLIKTRGQQVTLRCSPKSGHDTVSWYQQALGQGPQFIFQYYEEEERQRGNFPDRFSGHQFPNYSSELNVNALLLGDSALYLCASSPRGSNQPQHFGDGTRLSIL.

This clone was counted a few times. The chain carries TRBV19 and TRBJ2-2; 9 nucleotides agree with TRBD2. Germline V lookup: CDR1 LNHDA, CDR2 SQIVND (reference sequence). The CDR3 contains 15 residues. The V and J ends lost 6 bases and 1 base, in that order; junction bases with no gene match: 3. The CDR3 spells CASSQLAGNTGELFF. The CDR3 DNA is TGTGCCAGTAGCCAACTAGCGGGGAACACCGGGGAGCTGTTTTTT.

The CDR3 region has the DNA TGTGCCAGCAGCTCCCGGGATCACGGAGGGGGGGATGAGCAGTTCTTC. It codes for CASSSRDHGGGDEQFF. The chain joins TRBV13 to TRBJ2-1; perhaps TRBD2 as D (7 bases). CDR1 and CDR2 (germline): PRHDT, FYEKMQ (reference sequence). Trimming removed 4 bases at V and 8 bases at J, with 21 bases between. CDR3 length equals 16 residues.

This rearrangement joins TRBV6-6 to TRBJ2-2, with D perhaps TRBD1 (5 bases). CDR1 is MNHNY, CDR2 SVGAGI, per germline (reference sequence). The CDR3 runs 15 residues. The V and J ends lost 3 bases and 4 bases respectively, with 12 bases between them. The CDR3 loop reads CASSYGQLGTGELFF. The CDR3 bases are TGTGCCAGCAGTTATGGACAATTAGGCACCGGGGAGCTGTTTTTT.

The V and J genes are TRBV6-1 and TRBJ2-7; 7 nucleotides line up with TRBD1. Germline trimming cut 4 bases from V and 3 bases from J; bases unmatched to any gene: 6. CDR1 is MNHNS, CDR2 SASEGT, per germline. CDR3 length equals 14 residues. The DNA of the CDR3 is TGTGCCAGCAGTGGGCCGGGACAGCACTACGAGCAGTACTTC. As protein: CASSGPGQHYEQYF.

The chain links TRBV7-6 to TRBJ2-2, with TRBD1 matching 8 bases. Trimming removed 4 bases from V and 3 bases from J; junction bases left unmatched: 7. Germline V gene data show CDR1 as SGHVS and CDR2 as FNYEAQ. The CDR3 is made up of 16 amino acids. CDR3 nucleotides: TGTGCCAGCAGCTCTGGGGACAGGCGATACACCGGGGAGCTGTTTTTT. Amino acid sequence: CASSSGDRRYTGELFF.

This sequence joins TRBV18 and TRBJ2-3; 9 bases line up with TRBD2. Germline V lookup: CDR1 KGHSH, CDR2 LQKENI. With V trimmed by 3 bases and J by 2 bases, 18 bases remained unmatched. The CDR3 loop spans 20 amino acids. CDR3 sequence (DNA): TGTGCCAGCTCACCCCCAGGGAGCGGGGGGACCTCCTACCACACAGATACGCAGTATTTT. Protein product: CASSPPGSGGTSYHTDTQYF.

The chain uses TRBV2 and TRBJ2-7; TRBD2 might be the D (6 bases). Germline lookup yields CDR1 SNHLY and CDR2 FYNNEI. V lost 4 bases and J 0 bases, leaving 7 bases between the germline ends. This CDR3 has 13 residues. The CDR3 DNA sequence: TGTGCCAGCAGTGGGGGACTCTCCTACGAGCAGTACTTC. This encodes CASSGGLSYEQYF.

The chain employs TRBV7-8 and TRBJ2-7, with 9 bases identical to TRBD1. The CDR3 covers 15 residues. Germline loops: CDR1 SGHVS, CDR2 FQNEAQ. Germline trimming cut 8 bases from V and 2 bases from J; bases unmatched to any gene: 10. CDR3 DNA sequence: TGTGCCAGCGATCCCGGGACAGGGCTAACCTACGAGCAGTACTTC. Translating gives CASDPGTGLTYEQYF.

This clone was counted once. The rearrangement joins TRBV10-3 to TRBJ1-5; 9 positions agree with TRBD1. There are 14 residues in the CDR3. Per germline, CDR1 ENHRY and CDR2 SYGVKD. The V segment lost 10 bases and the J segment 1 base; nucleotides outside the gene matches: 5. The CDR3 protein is CASDDRGSNQPQHF. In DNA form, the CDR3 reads TGTGCCAGCGACGACAGGGGGAGCAATCAGCCCCAGCATTTT.

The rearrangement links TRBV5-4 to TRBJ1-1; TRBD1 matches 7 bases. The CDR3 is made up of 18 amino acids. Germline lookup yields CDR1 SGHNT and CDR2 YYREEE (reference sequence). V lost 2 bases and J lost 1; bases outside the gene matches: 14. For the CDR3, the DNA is TGTGCCAGCAGCTTAACAGGGGTCGGAGTTGAAGGGAACACTGAAGCTTTCTTT. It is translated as CASSLTGVGVEGNTEAFF. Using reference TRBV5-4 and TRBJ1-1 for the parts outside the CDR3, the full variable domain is ETGVTQSPTHLIKTRGQQVTLRCSSQSGHNTVSWYQQALGQGPQFIFQYYREEENGRGNFPPRFSGLQFPNYSSELNVNALELDDSALYLCASSLTGVGVEGNTEAFFGQGTRLTVV.

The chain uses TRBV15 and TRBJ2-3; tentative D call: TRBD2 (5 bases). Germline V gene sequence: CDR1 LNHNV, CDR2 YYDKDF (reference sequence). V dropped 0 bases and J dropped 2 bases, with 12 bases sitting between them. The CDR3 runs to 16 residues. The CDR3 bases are TGTGCCACCAGCAGAGATGAGGGTGGGTCCACAGATACGCAGTATTTT. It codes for CATSRDEGGSTDTQYF.

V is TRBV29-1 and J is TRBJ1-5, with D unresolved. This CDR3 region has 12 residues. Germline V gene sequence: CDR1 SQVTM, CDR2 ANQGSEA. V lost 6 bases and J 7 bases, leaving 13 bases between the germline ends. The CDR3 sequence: CSVGREGQPQHF. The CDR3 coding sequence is TGCAGCGTAGGAAGGGAGGGACAGCCCCAGCATTTT. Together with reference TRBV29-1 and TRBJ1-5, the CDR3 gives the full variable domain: SAVISQKPSRDICQRGTSLTIQCQVDSQVTMMFWYRQQPGQSLTLIATANQGSEATYESGFVIDKFPISRPNLTFSTLTVSNMSPEDSSIYLCSVGREGQPQHFGDGTRLSIL.

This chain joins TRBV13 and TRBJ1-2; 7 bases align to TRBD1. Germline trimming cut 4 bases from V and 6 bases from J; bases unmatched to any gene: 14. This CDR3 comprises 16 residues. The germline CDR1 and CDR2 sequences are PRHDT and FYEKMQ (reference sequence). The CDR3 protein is CASSSTLRRGQDGYTF. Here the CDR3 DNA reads TGTGCCAGCAGCTCCACTCTACGGAGGGGGCAGGATGGCTACACCTTC.

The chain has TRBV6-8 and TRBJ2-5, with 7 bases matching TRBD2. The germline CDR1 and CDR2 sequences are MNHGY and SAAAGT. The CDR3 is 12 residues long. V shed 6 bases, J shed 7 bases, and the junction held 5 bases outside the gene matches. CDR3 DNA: TGTGCCAGCAGGCGGGGGTACAGGACCCAGTACTTC. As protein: CASRRGYRTQYF.

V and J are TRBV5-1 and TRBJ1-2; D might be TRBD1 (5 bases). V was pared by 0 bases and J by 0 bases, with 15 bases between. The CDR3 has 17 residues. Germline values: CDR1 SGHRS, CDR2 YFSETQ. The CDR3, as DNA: TGCGCCAGCAGCTTGGGGGGCAGTAGACTCGCTAACTATGGCTACACCTTC. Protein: CASSLGGSRLANYGYTF.

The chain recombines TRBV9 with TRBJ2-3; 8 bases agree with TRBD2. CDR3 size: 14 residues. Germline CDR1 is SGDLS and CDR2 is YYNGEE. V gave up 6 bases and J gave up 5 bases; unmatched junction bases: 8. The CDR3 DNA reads TGTGCCAGCACGGTCGGGGGGGCATTAGATACGCAGTATTTT. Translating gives CASTVGGALDTQYF.

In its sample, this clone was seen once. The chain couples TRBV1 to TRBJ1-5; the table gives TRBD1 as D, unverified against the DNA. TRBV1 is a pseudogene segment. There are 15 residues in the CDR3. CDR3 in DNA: TGCACCAGCAGCCTACCTCGGACAGGGAATCAGCCCCAGCATTTT. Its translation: CTSSLPRTGNQPQHF.

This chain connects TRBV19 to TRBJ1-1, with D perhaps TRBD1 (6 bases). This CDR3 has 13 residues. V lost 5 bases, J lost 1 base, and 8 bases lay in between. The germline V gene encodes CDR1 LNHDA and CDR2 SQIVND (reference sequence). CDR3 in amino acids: CASSGGQNTEAFF. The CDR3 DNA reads TGTGCCAGTAGTGGGGGACAGAACACTGAAGCTTTCTTT.

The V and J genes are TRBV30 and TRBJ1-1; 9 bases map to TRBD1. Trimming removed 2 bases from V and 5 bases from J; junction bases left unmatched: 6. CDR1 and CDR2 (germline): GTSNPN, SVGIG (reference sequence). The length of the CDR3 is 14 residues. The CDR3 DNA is TGTGCCTGGAGTAGGGGACAGGGTAGTACTGAAGCTTTCTTT. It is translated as CAWSRGQGSTEAFF.

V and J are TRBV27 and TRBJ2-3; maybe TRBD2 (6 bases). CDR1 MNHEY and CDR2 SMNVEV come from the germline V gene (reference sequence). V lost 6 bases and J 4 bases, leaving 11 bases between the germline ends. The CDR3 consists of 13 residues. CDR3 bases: TGTGCCAGCAGACTTGGAGGGGCAGATACGCAGTATTTT. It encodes CASRLGGADTQYF.

The CDR3 region has the DNA TGTGCCAGCAGCGTATATTGGGGAAGCGGGAGCTGGGGCACAGATACGCAGTATTTT. It codes for CASSVYWGSGSWGTDTQYF. The chain links TRBV9 to TRBJ2-3, with 8 positions matching TRBD2. V lost 1 base to trimming and J lost 1 base; unmatched junction nucleotides: 14. The CDR3 extends over 19 amino acids. Germline CDR1 is SGDLS and CDR2 is YYNGEE.